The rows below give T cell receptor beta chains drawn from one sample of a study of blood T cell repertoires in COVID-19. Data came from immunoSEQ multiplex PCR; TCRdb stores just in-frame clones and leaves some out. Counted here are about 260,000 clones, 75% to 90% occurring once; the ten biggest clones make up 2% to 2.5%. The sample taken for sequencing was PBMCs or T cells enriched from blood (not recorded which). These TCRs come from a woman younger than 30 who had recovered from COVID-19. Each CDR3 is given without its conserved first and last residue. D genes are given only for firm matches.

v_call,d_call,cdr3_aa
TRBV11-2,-,ASSLGGGPSYEQY
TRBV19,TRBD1,ASNPGTGVGNTIY
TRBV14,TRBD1,ASSHRSRDRGQGTDTQY
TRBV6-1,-,ASSEALGHADYGYT
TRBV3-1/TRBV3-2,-,ASSPRTSFLPYNEQF
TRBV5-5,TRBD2,ASSTAGTGGYEQY
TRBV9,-,ASSSRQSNYGYT
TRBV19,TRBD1,ASIGGQGIGTEAF
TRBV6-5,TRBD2,ASGPQRGGPYEQY
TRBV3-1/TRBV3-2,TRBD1,ASSQLGQGAGNEQF
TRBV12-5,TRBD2,ASGFGSAGVLEQF
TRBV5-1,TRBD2,ASSLTGAGGLETQY